Below, 26 T cell receptor beta chains from the same sample are listed, as sequenced in a study of cytomegalovirus exposure and HLA in healthy donors. The PCR had 60 Vbeta and 13 Jbeta primers. Assay used: immunoSEQ multiplex PCR; TCRdb lists only in-frame clones, some missing. The sample consists of 200,000 or so clones, over 65% of them appearing once. The sequencing sample was made of PBMCs. These receptors were obtained from a young man in good health and CMV-seronegative.

This chain links TRBV7-9 with TRBJ2-1; possible D gene TRBD2, 5 bases. Trimming cost V 5 bases and J 12 bases, with 14 bases left between them. The CDR3 is 12 residues long. Per the germline V gene, CDR1 is SEHNR and CDR2 is FQNEAQ (reference sequence). The CDR3 region is CASSPQLVGQFF. The CDR3, as DNA: TGTGCCAGCAGCCCTCAACTAGTGGGGCAGTTCTTC.

The V and J genes are TRBV19 and TRBJ2-2; 8 positions match TRBD1. V was pared by 5 bases and J by 3 bases, with 5 bases of the junction left unmatched. CDR1 and CDR2 from the germline V gene are LNHDA and SQIVND (reference sequence). The length of the CDR3 is 15 residues. CDR3 nucleotides: TGTGCCAGTAGTGCCCGGACAGGGTACACCGGGGAGCTGTTTTTT. It codes for CASSARTGYTGELFF.

This chain uses TRBV12-2 with TRBJ2-5; no check of the table's D call, TRBD2, against the DNA was made. TRBV12-2 is designated a pseudogene. The CDR3 runs to 17 residues. The CDR3 nucleotides read TGTGCAAGTCGCTTAGATCGGCGGGAGGCTCGGGAGGAGACCCAGTACTTC. It yields the protein CASRLDRREAREETQYF.

The chain combines TRBV30 with TRBJ2-3, with D tentatively TRBD1 (5 bases). The V gene lost 2 bases and the J gene lost 4 bases, with 10 bases spanning the gap. Germline V lookup: CDR1 GTSNPN, CDR2 SVGIG (reference sequence). This CDR3 spans 13 amino acids. This chain's CDR3 is CAWSSQGADTQYF. The CDR3 DNA reads as TGTGCCTGGAGTTCCCAAGGGGCAGATACGCAGTATTTT.

The CDR3 sequence is CASSLVTGMLYNEQFF. The CDR3 nucleotides are TGTGCCAGCAGCTTGGTCACAGGGATGCTCTACAATGAGCAGTTCTTC. The chain recombines TRBV5-4 with TRBJ2-1; tentative D call: TRBD1 (6 bases). Germline lookup yields CDR1 SGHNT and CDR2 YYREEE (reference sequence). This CDR3 has 16 amino acids. V was trimmed by 0 bases and J by 3 bases, leaving 13 bases between them.

The chain combines TRBV11-3 with TRBJ2-3, with 7 bases identical to TRBD1. V lost 1 base and J lost 5; bases outside the gene matches: 12. Per germline, CDR1 SGHNT and CDR2 YENEEA. This CDR3 is 17 amino acids long. The CDR3, as DNA: TGTGCCAGCAGCTTAGGAGACAGGGTTGGACGTGTAGATACGCAGTATTTT. This encodes CASSLGDRVGRVDTQYF.

This clone was observed a single time. The chain employs TRBV19 and TRBJ1-1; D perhaps matches TRBD1 (6 bases). V lost 4 bases and J lost 1, with 22 bases in between. The germline V gene has CDR1 LNHDA and CDR2 SQIVND (reference sequence). This CDR3 is 18 amino acids long. CDR3 sequence: CASSRSGRGSPRNTEAFF. CDR3 DNA: TGTGCCAGTAGTAGATCCGGCAGGGGAAGTCCGAGGAACACTGAAGCTTTCTTT. Complete variable domain (other parts from reference TRBV19 and TRBJ1-1): DGGITQSPKYLFRKEGQNVTLSCEQNLNHDAMYWYRQDPGQGLRLIYYSQIVNDFQKGDIAEGYSVSREKKESFPLTVTSAQKNPTAFYLCASSRSGRGSPRNTEAFFGQGTRLTVV.

The chain uses TRBV30 and TRBJ1-1, with 8 bases lining up with TRBD1. The ends lost 4 bases at V and 4 bases at J; junction bases unmatched: 5. Looked up from germline, CDR1 is GTSNPN and CDR2 is SVGIG (reference sequence). The CDR3 contains 13 residues. The DNA for the CDR3 is TGTGCCTGGACCCACACAGGGGGCACTGAAGCTTTCTTT. Translated, it gives CAWTHTGGTEAFF.

The chain links TRBV7-9 to TRBJ2-5, with 11 positions matching TRBD2. Germline V CDR1 and CDR2: SEHNR, FQNEAQ (reference sequence). The CDR3 runs to 16 residues. V was clipped by 3 bases and J by 1 base; unmatched bases: 4. CDR3 in DNA: TGTGCCAGCAGCTTTGGGACTAGCGGACCCCAAGAGACCCAGTACTTC. Amino acids: CASSFGTSGPQETQYF.

This chain joins TRBV10-3 and TRBJ1-5; TRBD1 aligns across 7 bases. The length of the CDR3 is 15 residues. Germline V gene lookup returns CDR1 ENHRY and CDR2 SYGVKD. V shed 1 base, J shed 5 bases, and the junction held 5 bases outside the gene matches. As DNA, the CDR3 is TGTGCCATCAGTGAGTTGGGGACAGTCCATCAGCCCCAGCATTTT. It is translated as CAISELGTVHQPQHF.

This chain connects TRBV5-4 to TRBJ2-1; D may be TRBD1 (6 bases). CDR1 SGHNT and CDR2 YYREEE come from the germline V gene (reference sequence). Trimming removed 3 bases at V and 4 bases at J, with 14 bases between. The CDR3 has 15 amino acids. CDR3 DNA sequence: TGTGCCAGCAGCTCCCCAGGGGATGGTTACAATGAGCAGTTCTTC. Translating it yields CASSSPGDGYNEQFF.

This clone was seen only a few times. V usage is TRBV6-1 and J usage is TRBJ2-7, with D perhaps TRBD1 (5 bases). Germline CDR1 reads MNHNS; CDR2 reads SASEGT. This CDR3 contains 14 residues. Deletions cut 1 base from V and 1 base from J, with 8 bases between. CDR3 protein: CASSEGGRSYEQYF. In DNA form, the CDR3 reads TGTGCCAGCAGTGAAGGGGGCAGATCCTACGAGCAGTACTTC.

The chain links TRBV4-1 to TRBJ2-4; a possible D gene is TRBD1 (6 bases). Germline values: CDR1 MGHRA, CDR2 YSYEKL. V lost 3 bases, J lost 11 bases, and 8 bases lay in between. The length of the CDR3 is 11 residues. CDR3 loop: CASSQAGVQYF. Written as DNA, the CDR3 is TGCGCCAGCAGCCAGGCAGGGGTTCAGTACTTC.

CDR3 in DNA: TGTGCCAGCAGCTTAGGGGCGGGAGGGATGGAGACCCAGTACTTC. Amino acid sequence: CASSLGAGGMETQYF. This sequence joins TRBV11-2 and TRBJ2-5, with 9 bases identical to TRBD2. The V and J ends lost 1 base and 5 bases, in that order; junction bases with no gene match: 5. The CDR3 length is 15 residues. Germline V gene data show CDR1 as SGHAT and CDR2 as FQNNGV. The full variable domain, with the rest looked up from reference TRBV11-2 and TRBJ2-5, is EAGVAQSPRYKIIEKRQSVAFWCNPISGHATLYWYQQILGQGPKLLIQFQNNGVVDDSQLPKDRFSAERLKGVDSTLKIQPAKLEDSAVYLCASSLGAGGMETQYFGPGTRLLVL.

This clone was recorded once. The chain carries TRBV19 and TRBJ1-4, with 9 bases fitting TRBD1. Germline V lookup: CDR1 LNHDA, CDR2 SQIVND (reference sequence). V lost 7 bases to trimming and J lost 3 bases; unmatched junction nucleotides: 6. The CDR3 consists of 15 residues. CDR3 protein: CASTQQGAPNEKLFF. In nucleotides, the CDR3 is TGTGCCAGTACCCAACAGGGGGCACCTAATGAAAAACTGTTTTTT.

V usage is TRBV11-2 and J usage is TRBJ1-2, with TRBD1 as a possible D gene (5 bases). The CDR3 extends over 13 amino acids. Trimming removed 3 bases at V and 2 bases at J, with 7 bases between. Germline V gives CDR1 SGHAT, CDR2 FQNNGV. For the CDR3, the DNA is TGTGCCAGCAGCTTCCGACAGAACTATGGCTACACCTTC. It specifies CASSFRQNYGYTF.

The chain couples TRBV2 to TRBJ2-3; 8 bases line up with TRBD1. The germline V gene has CDR1 SNHLY and CDR2 FYNNEI. V lost 3 bases to trimming and J lost 5 bases; unmatched junction nucleotides: 7. The CDR3 covers 15 residues. The CDR3 protein is CASSDGQGRKDTQYF. CDR3 sequence (DNA): TGTGCCAGCAGTGATGGACAGGGACGGAAAGATACGCAGTATTTT. Complete variable domain (other parts from reference TRBV2 and TRBJ2-3): EPEVTQTPSHQVTQMGQEVILRCVPISNHLYFYWYRQILGQKVEFLVSFYNNEISEKSEIFDDQFSVERPDGSNFTLKIRSTKLEDSAMYFCASSDGQGRKDTQYFGPGTRLTVL.

This clone has just one count. CDR3 amino acids: CASSLRSSQETQYF. The CDR3 DNA sequence: TGTGCCAGCAGCTTACGGTCCTCTCAAGAGACCCAGTACTTC. The chain joins TRBV7-8 to TRBJ2-5; no reliable D call. From germline, CDR1 is SGHVS and CDR2 FQNEAQ. Deletions cut 2 bases from V and 2 bases from J, with 9 bases between. The CDR3 covers 14 residues.

The chain joins TRBV18 to TRBJ1-1, with 11 positions matching TRBD1. The CDR3 is made up of 15 amino acids. V lost 0 bases, J lost 10 bases, and 7 bases stayed unmatched. The germline gives CDR1 KGHSH, CDR2 LQKENI. Here the CDR3 DNA reads TGTGCCAGCTCACCACCAGGGACAGGGGGTTTAGGAGCTTTCTTT. Translating gives CASSPPGTGGLGAFF.

V usage is TRBV5-1 and J usage is TRBJ2-3; 9 bases line up with TRBD1. V shed 4 bases and J 6 bases; nucleotides not matched to a gene: 6. Per germline, CDR1 SGHRS and CDR2 YFSETQ. CDR3 size: 14 residues. CDR3 coding DNA: TGCGCCAGCAGCCCTGGGACAGGGCCGGATACGCAGTATTTT. Residues: CASSPGTGPDTQYF.

The rearrangement links TRBV2 to TRBJ1-2, with 9 positions matching TRBD1. The length of the CDR3 is 13 residues. Germline CDR1 and CDR2: SNHLY and FYNNEI. J gave up 2 bases and V 9 bases, and 4 bases lay outside the gene matches. The CDR3 is CASTQGANYGYTF. The CDR3 region has the DNA TGTGCCAGTACACAGGGGGCGAACTATGGCTACACCTTC.

The chain recombines TRBV12-5 with TRBJ1-1; 9 bases line up with TRBD1. The ends lost 0 bases at V and 4 bases at J; junction bases unmatched: 6. Germline V gene sequence: CDR1 LGHNT, CDR2 FRNRAP. This CDR3 contains 16 residues. CDR3 region: CASGLVLGTGITEAFF. The CDR3 nucleotides read TGTGCTAGTGGTTTGGTTCTGGGGACAGGGATCACTGAAGCTTTCTTT.

The J gene is TRBJ2-5, the V gene TRBV5-1, with a possible D match to TRBD2 (5 bases). Between the trimmed V and J ends, which lost 4 bases and 3 bases, there was a span of 13 bases. The CDR3 has 14 residues. The V gene's germline CDR1 is SGHRS and CDR2 YFSETQ. CDR3 region: CASSLAGGEETQYF. The CDR3 coding sequence is TGCGCCAGCAGCCTAGCCGGTGGGGAAGAGACCCAGTACTTC.

Only a few counts were recorded for this clone. The chain is built from TRBV7-9 and TRBJ1-1; 8 nucleotides align to TRBD1. The CDR3 consists of 13 residues. The J segment lost 0 bases and the V segment lost 6 bases, leaving 0 bases of the junction unmatched. Germline CDR1 and CDR2: SEHNR and FQNEAQ (reference sequence). The CDR3 nucleotides read TGTGCCAGCAGGACAGGGGTGAACACTGAAGCTTTCTTT. As protein: CASRTGVNTEAFF. Using reference TRBV7-9 and TRBJ1-1 for the parts outside the CDR3, the full variable domain is DTGVSQNPRHKITKRGQNVTFRCDPISEHNRLYWYRQTLGQGPEFLTYFQNEAQLEKSRLLSDRFSAERPKGSFSTLEIQRTEQGDSAMYLCASRTGVNTEAFFGQGTRLTVV.

This rearrangement joins TRBV28 to TRBJ2-1, with 8 bases lining up with TRBD1. CDR3 size: 16 residues. Germline V gene lookup returns CDR1 MDHEN and CDR2 SYDVKM. V dropped 6 bases and J dropped 2; count of bases not matched to a gene: 9. DNA for the CDR3: TGTGCCAGCAGCCATAACCGGGACAGGACCTACAATGAGCAGTTCTTC. It encodes CASSHNRDRTYNEQFF.

In its sample, this clone was seen once. The sample carries other DNA sequences with the same CDR3. The chain recombines TRBV7-9 with TRBJ2-3, with 7 bases aligning to TRBD2. The CDR3 contains 15 residues. J was trimmed by 6 bases and V by 1 base; bases with no gene match: 7. Germline lookup yields CDR1 SEHNR and CDR2 FQNEAQ (reference sequence). This CDR3 is CASSLGLADTDTQYF. In DNA, the CDR3 is TGTGCCAGCAGCTTAGGCCTAGCGGACACGGATACGCAGTATTTT.